Included here is one TCR beta chain sequence, with context. This specimen belongs to a study of control samples from healthy donors and cancer patients. Per germline, CDR1 MDHEN and CDR2 SYDVKM. CDR3 length: 13 residues. V was cut by 5 bases and J by 10 bases, with 17 bases left in between. Assay: immunoSEQ multiplex PCR; the TCRdb copy retains only in-frame clones and omits some. The table has roughly 400,000 clones, 75% to 95% seen once; the top ten hold more than 6%. This chain joins TRBV28 and TRBJ1-1; the D gene is possibly TRBD1 (6 bases). The source of this sequence is a man aged 40-49 years with head and neck cancer. The sequenced material came from PBMCs. The CDR3 DNA reads TGTGCCAGCAGTCCATACAGGGACCATTCAGCTTTCTTT. This codes for CASSPYRDHSAFF.